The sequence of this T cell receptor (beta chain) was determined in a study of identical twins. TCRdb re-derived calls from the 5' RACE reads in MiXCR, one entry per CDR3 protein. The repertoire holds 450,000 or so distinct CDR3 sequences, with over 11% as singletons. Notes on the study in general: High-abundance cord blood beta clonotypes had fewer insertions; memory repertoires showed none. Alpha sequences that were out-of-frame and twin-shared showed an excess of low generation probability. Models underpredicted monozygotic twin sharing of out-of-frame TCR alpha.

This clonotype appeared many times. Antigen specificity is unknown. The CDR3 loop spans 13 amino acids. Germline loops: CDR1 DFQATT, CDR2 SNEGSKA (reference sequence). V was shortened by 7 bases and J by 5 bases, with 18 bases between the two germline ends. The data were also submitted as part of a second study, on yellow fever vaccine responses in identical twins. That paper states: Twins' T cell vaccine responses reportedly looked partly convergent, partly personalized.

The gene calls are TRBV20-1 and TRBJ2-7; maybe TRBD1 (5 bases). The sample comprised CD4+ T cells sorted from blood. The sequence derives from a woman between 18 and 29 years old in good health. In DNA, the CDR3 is TGCAGTGTCCAACCACTGGGGCTGAACGAGCAGTACTTC. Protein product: CSVQPLGLNEQYF.